The 27 T cell receptor beta chains below come from one sample, sequenced in a study of vaccination effects on CD4 cells after COVID-19. No cognate antigen is known for these TCRs. Assay: immunoSEQ multiplex PCR; the TCRdb copy retains only in-frame clones and omits some. The table records 72,000 or so clones, 74% of them present only once. A 10-day culture period preceded the isolation of CD4+ T cells. Subjects were given two BNT162b2 or mRNA-1273 vaccine doses. Sequences were derived from CD4+ T cells from PBMCs cultured without peptide, sampled after COVID-19 vaccination. The receptors were sampled from a human donor who received a COVID-19 vaccine.

The gene calls are TRBV5-1 and TRBJ2-1; 9 bases are a match to TRBD2. Germline values: CDR1 SGHRS, CDR2 YFSETQ. CDR3 length: 17 residues. J lost 1 base, V lost 4 bases, and 9 bases had no gene match. CDR3 loop: CASSPTSGYQSYNEQFF. Written as DNA, the CDR3 is TGCGCCAGCAGCCCAACTAGCGGGTACCAATCCTACAATGAGCAGTTCTTC.

The gene calls are TRBV28 and TRBJ2-6; D perhaps matches TRBD1 (6 bases). CDR3 size: 15 residues. The germline gives CDR1 MDHEN, CDR2 SYDVKM. Trimming took off 7 bases at V and 4 bases at J, with 14 bases between the two ends. Here the CDR3 reads CASTTTGTGANVLTF. The CDR3 nucleotides read TGTGCCAGCACCACAACAGGGACCGGGGCCAACGTCCTGACTTTC.

V and J are TRBV6-5 and TRBJ1-1; D is ambiguous. CDR1 is MNHEY, CDR2 SVGAGI, per germline. The CDR3 covers 13 residues. V was pared by 2 bases and J by 1 base, with 5 bases between. The CDR3 region has the DNA TGTGCCAGCAGTTACCTTGGGAACACTGAAGCTTTCTTT. This sequence encodes CASSYLGNTEAFF.

The chain couples TRBV7-2 to TRBJ1-4; the D is unclear. V dropped 0 bases and J dropped 2 bases, with 7 bases sitting between them. Germline V CDR1 and CDR2: SGHTA, FQGNSA. This CDR3 region has 15 residues. CDR3 amino acids: CASSLAAGTNEKLFF. For the CDR3, the DNA is TGTGCCAGCAGCTTAGCGGCAGGCACTAATGAAAAACTGTTTTTT. Together with reference TRBV7-2 and TRBJ1-4, the CDR3 gives the full variable domain: GAGVSQSPSNKVTEKGKDVELRCDPISGHTALYWYRQSLGQGLEFLIYFQGNSAPDKSGLPSDRFSAERTGGSVSTLTIQRTQQEDSAVYLCASSLAAGTNEKLFFGSGTQLSVL.

This clone occurred a few times. The CDR3 DNA reads as TGTGCCAGCAGCTTAAAAGGGAGCACAGATACGCAGTATTTT. Translating it yields CASSLKGSTDTQYF. The chain has TRBV5-4 and TRBJ2-3; D ambiguous. CDR3 size: 14 residues. CDR1 is SGHNT, CDR2 YYREEE, per germline (reference sequence). Trimming removed 2 bases from V and 0 bases from J, with 7 bases in between.

This clone was counted a few times. The V and J genes are TRBV6-5 and TRBJ2-6; weak D call: TRBD2 (6 bases). CDR1 MNHEY and CDR2 SVGAGI come from the germline V gene. The germline V and J ends were trimmed by 7 bases and 2 bases, with 9 bases remaining between them. The CDR3 is 14 amino acids. The CDR3 spells CASMEGPGANVLTF. CDR3 sequence (DNA): TGTGCCAGCATGGAGGGCCCTGGGGCCAACGTCCTGACTTTC.

This sequence joins TRBV6-5 and TRBJ2-5; 7 bases are shared with TRBD1. This CDR3 has 14 residues. Losses at the gene ends were 7 bases for V and 5 bases for J; bases not matched to a gene: 10. Germline V gives CDR1 MNHEY, CDR2 SVGAGI. The CDR3 sequence: CASNPRTGRETQYF. The CDR3 DNA follows: TGTGCCAGCAACCCACGGACAGGACGGGAGACCCAGTACTTC.

This chain links TRBV2 with TRBJ1-2; TRBD1 is a possible D gene (6 bases). CDR3 size: 14 residues. Trimming shortened V by 6 bases and J by 8 bases, and 19 bases separated the two germline ends. The germline V gene encodes CDR1 SNHLY and CDR2 FYNNEI. CDR3 residues: CASRTGGSHVGYTF. CDR3 DNA sequence: TGTGCCAGCAGGACAGGAGGCTCCCACGTGGGCTACACCTTC.

The V and J genes are TRBV29-1 and TRBJ2-7, with D perhaps TRBD1 (5 bases). The CDR3 has 11 residues. Germline lookup yields CDR1 SQVTM and CDR2 ANQGSEA. The V and J ends lost 5 bases and 7 bases respectively, with 12 bases between them. The CDR3 protein is CSVLRAGEQYV. The CDR3 DNA is TGCAGCGTTCTCAGGGCTGGGGAGCAGTACGTC.

In this sample, this clone turned up a few times. The chain couples TRBV19 to TRBJ1-3; 7 bases are shared with TRBD1. The V gene end was trimmed by 5 bases and the J gene end by 0 bases; junction bases not matched to a gene: 10. The germline V gene encodes CDR1 LNHDA and CDR2 SQIVND (reference sequence). The CDR3 consists of 17 residues. Here the CDR3 reads CASSYRGSRHSGNTIYF. CDR3 DNA: TGTGCCAGTAGTTACAGGGGATCGCGTCACTCTGGAAACACCATATATTTT.

V and J are TRBV6-5 and TRBJ1-2; 9 positions agree with TRBD1. The CDR3 sequence is 14 residues long. Trimming cost V 7 bases and J 0 bases; bases outside gene matches: 3. Germline V gene sequence: CDR1 MNHEY, CDR2 SVGAGI. The CDR3 region is CASIRQGANYGYTF. CDR3 coding DNA: TGTGCCAGCATCCGACAGGGGGCTAACTATGGCTACACCTTC.

The chain carries TRBV7-3 and TRBJ2-3; possible D gene TRBD2, 7 bases. This CDR3 is built from 15 residues. Trimming left V 5 bases short and J 2 bases short, with 14 bases between. Germline values: CDR1 SGHTA, CDR2 FQGTGA. The chain's CDR3 is CASSQRGGDTDTQYF. CDR3 nucleotides: TGTGCCAGCAGCCAGAGGGGGGGAGACACAGATACGCAGTATTTT.

This clone was recorded a few times. The gene calls are TRBV3-1 (or the pseudogene TRBV3-2) and TRBJ2-2, with 11 bases identical to TRBD2. The CDR3 has 17 residues. The J segment lost 0 bases and the V segment lost 6 bases, leaving 6 bases of the junction unmatched. The germline V gene has CDR1 LGHDT and CDR2 YNNKEL (reference sequence). The CDR3 loop reads CASSPTSGGSNTGELFF. The CDR3 region has the DNA TGTGCCAGCAGTCCCACTAGCGGGGGCTCGAACACCGGGGAGCTGTTTTTT.

The table lists this clone with a few counts. The rearrangement joins TRBV25-1 to TRBJ2-7, with unresolved D. V lost 2 bases and J 3 bases, leaving 17 bases between the germline ends. Germline V CDR1 and CDR2: MGHDK, SYGVNS. The CDR3 covers 16 residues. This CDR3 reads CASSEIWWQLRYEQYV. The CDR3 region has the DNA TGTGCCAGCAGTGAAATTTGGTGGCAGCTTCGCTACGAGCAGTACGTC.

The chain recombines TRBV28 with TRBJ1-5, with 9 nucleotides matching TRBD1. V was clipped by 5 bases and J by 5 bases; unmatched bases: 7. Germline V gene lookup returns CDR1 MDHEN and CDR2 SYDVKM. The length of the CDR3 is 15 residues. The DNA of the CDR3 is TGTGCCAGCAGTCTCGGGACAGGGTGGGATCAGCCCCAGCATTTT. It yields the protein CASSLGTGWDQPQHF.

The sample holds a few counts of this clone. The rearrangement links TRBV14 to TRBJ2-1; 9 bases agree with TRBD2. This CDR3 spans 15 amino acids. V was pared by 6 bases and J by 4 bases, with 7 bases of the junction left unmatched. The germline V gene has CDR1 SGHDN and CDR2 FVKESK. In DNA, the CDR3 is TGTGCCAGCAGGCGTAGCGGGGGAGGGTACAATGAGCAGTTCTTC. Its protein product is CASRRSGGGYNEQFF.

V and J are TRBV28 and TRBJ1-2; 7 bases are shared with TRBD1. Trimming at V came to 7 bases and at J to 6 bases, leaving 8 bases not matched to a gene. The CDR3 runs to 13 residues. Per the germline V gene, CDR1 is MDHEN and CDR2 is SYDVKM. CDR3 nucleotides: TGTGCCAGCAAACTGACAGGGTCTCATGGCTACACCTTC. Translating gives CASKLTGSHGYTF.

This clone was recorded a few times. V is TRBV7-2 and J is TRBJ1-2; unclear D gene. Trimming stripped 1 base from V and 8 bases from J, with 11 bases between. From germline, CDR1 is SGHTA and CDR2 FQGNSA. The CDR3 covers 13 residues. CDR3 sequence (DNA): TGTGCCAGCAGCTTAGACTCCAGCCAGGGCTACACCTTC. This sequence encodes CASSLDSSQGYTF.

This chain joins TRBV6-6 and TRBJ2-7, with 11 nucleotides matching TRBD1. This CDR3 contains 15 residues. V trimming: 5 bases; J trimming: 4 bases; junction bases outside the gene matches: 7. Looked up from germline, CDR1 is MNHNY and CDR2 is SVGAGI (reference sequence). The CDR3 protein is CASSNRDRGAYEQYV. CDR3 nucleotide sequence: TGTGCCAGCAGTAACCGGGACAGGGGGGCGTACGAGCAGTACGTC.

This chain connects TRBV7-2 to TRBJ2-5; 9 bases agree with TRBD2. The V and J ends lost 1 base and 4 bases, in that order; junction bases with no gene match: 13. The germline CDR1 and CDR2 sequences are SGHTA and FQGNSA. The CDR3 totals 18 residues. CDR3 region: CASSLVFSGGGAVETQYF. Here the CDR3 DNA reads TGTGCCAGCAGCTTAGTCTTTAGTGGCGGGGGGGCCGTAGAGACCCAGTACTTC.

The rearrangement links TRBV7-3 to TRBJ2-4, with 8 bases that match TRBD2. The V gene end was trimmed by 5 bases and the J gene end by 3 bases; junction bases not matched to a gene: 9. The CDR3 is made up of 16 amino acids. CDR1 is SGHTA, CDR2 FQGTGA, per germline. The CDR3 coding sequence is TGTGCCAGCAGCCAGCCTGGGCTAGCGGGCAAAAACATTCAGTACTTC. Translation: CASSQPGLAGKNIQYF.

The V and J genes are TRBV6-2 or TRBV6-3 and TRBJ2-5; 9 bases map to TRBD1. The CDR3 has 15 amino acids. From germline, CDR1 is MNHEY and CDR2 SVGEGT. J was trimmed by 3 bases and V by 6 bases; bases with no gene match: 8. As DNA, the CDR3 is TGTGCCAGCAGCGAGGCCGGACAGGGGAAAGAGACCCAGTACTTC. Protein: CASSEAGQGKETQYF.

This chain links TRBV3-1 (or the pseudogene TRBV3-2) with TRBJ2-5, with 9 bases aligning to TRBD1. CDR1 and CDR2 from the germline V gene are LGHDT and YNNKEL (reference sequence). The CDR3 spans 16 residues. Germline trimming cut 10 bases from V and 3 bases from J; bases unmatched to any gene: 15. The CDR3 protein is CATTNTGTGYKETQYF. CDR3 DNA sequence: TGTGCCACCACTAATACCGGGACAGGGTATAAAGAGACCCAGTACTTC.

J is TRBJ2-1 and V is TRBV7-8; D is uncertain. Germline V CDR1 and CDR2: SGHVS, FQNEAQ. V dropped 2 bases and J dropped 4 bases, with 18 bases sitting between them. The CDR3 has 17 amino acids. The CDR3 sequence: CASSLILFQTRYNEQFF. CDR3 DNA sequence: TGTGCCAGCAGCTTAATTCTTTTCCAGACCCGGTACAATGAGCAGTTCTTC. Full variable domain (remainder filled in from reference TRBV7-8 and TRBJ2-1): GAGVSQSPRYKVAKRGQDVALRCDPISGHVSLFWYQQALGQGPEFLTYFQNEAQLDKSGLPSDRFFAERPEGSVSTLKIQRTQQEDSAVYLCASSLILFQTRYNEQFFGPGTRLTVL.

The chain couples TRBV6-6 to TRBJ1-1; D may be TRBD1 (5 bases). This CDR3 contains 15 residues. V shed 3 bases and J shed 0 bases, with 11 bases lying between them. Per the germline V gene, CDR1 is MNHNY and CDR2 is SVGAGI (reference sequence). This CDR3 is CASSYSPGMNTEAFF. CDR3 sequence (DNA): TGTGCCAGCAGTTATAGCCCAGGGATGAACACTGAAGCTTTCTTT.

The chain couples TRBV11-1 to TRBJ2-5; no reliable D call. CDR3 length: 12 amino acids. V was pared by 1 base and J by 5 bases, with 5 bases between. CDR1 is SGHAT and CDR2 is FQDESV in the germline V gene (reference sequence). CDR3 amino acids: CASSLGTETQYF. CDR3 nucleotide sequence: TGTGCCAGCAGCTTAGGGACGGAGACCCAGTACTTC.

The chain employs TRBV6-5 and TRBJ2-7; TRBD1 aligns across 9 bases. After removal of 6 bases from V and 4 bases from J, the junction contained 7 bases not matched to a gene. There are 14 residues in the CDR3. Germline V lookup: CDR1 MNHEY, CDR2 SVGAGI. The CDR3 DNA sequence: TGTGCCAGCAGGGGGCAGACAGGGGGGTACGAGCAGTACGTC. Translated: CASRGQTGGYEQYV.